A selection of T cell receptor beta chains follows, all from one sample in a study of OX40 agonist ivuxolimab in advanced cancers. Measured with immunoSEQ multiplex PCR; TCRdb has only the in-frame clones, and not every one. The table records 77,000 or so clones, approximately 78% of them present only once. The starting material was CD4+ or CD8+ T cells sorted from blood, obtained in a trial of the OX40 agonist ivuxolimab. Receptors were obtained from an adult with an advanced solid tumor such as melanoma, head and neck, liver or kidney cancer. Both conserved end residues are part of each CDR3. Each record gives: J gene, clone size, D gene, V gene, CDR3 protein, CDR3 DNA. A D gene is named only where the DNA matches it firmly. Some rows have no size entry. The others give once, few or many, or a class for an expanded clone.

TRBJ2-5 NA NA TRBV15 CATSRDSKPYQETQYF TGTGCCACCAGCAGAGATTCCAAGCCTTACCAAGAGACCCAGTACTTC
TRBJ2-7 NA TRBD2 TRBV27 CASSFASGVYEQYF TGTGCCAGCAGTTTCGCTAGCGGGGTCTACGAGCAGTACTTC
TRBJ2-2 NA NA TRBV18 CASSPGAGVNTGELFF TGTGCCAGCTCACCAGGCGCAGGGGTAAACACCGGGGAGCTGTTTTTT
TRBJ1-1 NA NA TRBV1 CTSRSAGQGDEAFF TGCACCAGCAGGTCTGCGGGACAGGGAGATGAAGCTTTCTTT
TRBJ1-2 NA NA TRBV18 CASSPGSEGYTF TGTGCCAGCTCACCTGGCTCCGAAGGCTACACCTTC
TRBJ2-7 NA NA TRBV7-9 CASSPRQESYEQYF TGTGCCAGCAGCCCAAGACAGGAGTCCTACGAGCAGTACTTC
TRBJ2-1 NA NA TRBV4-1 CASSQERWSYNEQFF TGCGCCAGCAGCCAAGAGCGGTGGTCCTACAATGAGCAGTTCTTC
TRBJ2-5 NA NA TRBV29-1 CSVEPAQEVTQYF TGCAGCGTTGAACCGGCCCAAGAGGTTACCCAGTACTTC
TRBJ1-1 NA NA TRBV28 CASSLRRGSTEAFF TGTGCCAGCAGTTTGAGGAGGGGAAGCACTGAAGCTTTCTTT
TRBJ1-1 NA TRBD1 TRBV7-8 CASSFYRGGTEAFF TGTGCCAGCAGCTTTTACAGGGGAGGCACTGAAGCTTTCTTT
TRBJ2-2 NA TRBD2 TRBV13 CASSLGLAGGVTGELFF TGTGCCAGCAGCTTAGGCCTAGCGGGGGGTGTCACCGGGGAGCTGTTTTTT
TRBJ2-7 NA NA TRBV7-9 CASSSTGASYEQYF TGTGCCAGCAGCTCCACGGGTGCTTCTTACGAGCAGTACTTC
TRBJ2-3 NA NA TRBV5-1 CASSLGLQTDTQYF TGCGCCAGCAGCTTAGGGTTGCAGACAGATACGCAGTATTTT
TRBJ1-1 NA NA TRBV30 CAWSVKARTAFF TGTGCCTGGAGTGTCAAGGCCAGGACAGCTTTCTTT
TRBJ1-1 NA NA TRBV5-1 CASSWLGGDTEAFF TGCGCCAGCAGCTGGCTGGGGGGGGACACCGAAGCTTTCTTT
TRBJ1-5 NA NA TRBV28 CASRIQRNQPQHF TGTGCCAGCAGAATACAGAGAAATCAGCCCCAGCATTTT
TRBJ1-2 NA TRBD1 TRBV19 CASSLDSPGTGGGYTF TGTGCCAGTAGTCTAGATTCTCCCGGGACAGGCGGGGGCTACACCTTC
TRBJ1-2 NA TRBD1 TRBV11-2 CASSLPGQGNFYGYTF TGTGCCAGCAGCTTACCGGGACAGGGAAATTTCTATGGCTACACCTTC
TRBJ2-7 NA TRBD1 TRBV6-5 CASSFRDRGSIPYF TGTGCCAGCAGTTTCCGGGACAGGGGCTCTATCCCGTACTTC
TRBJ1-5 NA NA TRBV6-5 CASSYSGGNQPQHF TGTGCCAGCAGTTACTCGGGCGGAAATCAGCCCCAGCATTTT
TRBJ1-1 once TRBD1 TRBV5-1 CASSLVVGTDWGTEAFF TGCGCCAGCAGCTTGGTGGTTGGGACAGATTGGGGCACTGAAGCTTTCTTT
TRBJ2-3 NA NA TRBV28 CATMEGSFTDTQYF TGTGCAACGATGGAGGGATCTTTCACAGATACGCAGTATTTT
TRBJ1-1 NA TRBD1 TRBV5-1 CASSSRTGDNTEAFF TGCGCCAGCAGCTCCCGGACAGGGGACAACACTGAAGCTTTCTTT
TRBJ2-3 NA NA TRBV5-6 CASSLLDTQYF TGTGCCAGCAGCTTGTTGGATACGCAGTATTTT
TRBJ1-1 once TRBD1 TRBV11-1 CASSSNQGQGEAFF TGTGCCAGCAGCTCGAACCAGGGACAGGGGGAAGCTTTCTTT
TRBJ2-6 NA NA TRBV28 CASSLVPSGANVLTF TGTGCCAGCAGTTTGGTCCCCTCTGGGGCCAACGTCCTGACTTTC
TRBJ2-1 NA NA TRBV14 CASSQRPRAGVTYNEQFF TGTGCCAGCAGCCAACGCCCCCGGGCAGGAGTAACCTACAATGAGCAGTTCTTC
TRBJ2-7 NA TRBD1 TRBV5-6 CASSLTGTGAYEQYF TGTGCCAGCAGCCTCACCGGGACAGGAGCCTACGAGCAGTACTTC
TRBJ2-3 NA NA TRBV19 CASSNPAGTDTQYF TGTGCCAGTAGTAACCCAGCAGGCACAGATACGCAGTATTTT
TRBJ1-1 once NA TRBV11-3 CASSFSGSTEAFF TGTGCCAGCAGCTTCTCAGGGAGCACTGAAGCTTTCTTT
TRBJ1-2 few NA TRBV19 CASSDSGRYGYTF TGTGCCAGTAGTGACTCAGGAAGGTATGGCTACACCTTC
TRBJ1-6 NA NA TRBV19 CASMSMSSYNSPLHF TGTGCCAGTATGTCCATGAGCTCCTATAATTCACCCCTCCACTTT
TRBJ2-7 once TRBD2 TRBV27 CASSPSGRANYEQYF TGTGCCAGCAGCCCTAGCGGGAGGGCCAACTACGAGCAGTACTTC
TRBJ1-4 NA TRBD1 TRBV4-3 CASSQDLQGGGEKLFF TGCGCCAGCAGCCAAGATCTCCAGGGGGGGGGTGAAAAACTGTTTTTT
TRBJ2-1 NA TRBD2 TRBV19 CATGTSGRAGYNEQFF TGTGCCACCGGGACTAGCGGGAGGGCGGGATACAATGAGCAGTTCTTC
TRBJ1-2 NA NA TRBV19 CASSISPGVLGYTF TGTGCCAGTAGTATTTCCCCAGGGGTGTTGGGCTACACCTTC
TRBJ2-3 few NA TRBV19 CAISIGGTQYF TGTGCCATCTCAATTGGGGGTACGCAGTATTTT
TRBJ2-1 NA TRBD2 TRBV6-1 CASRLWREGGEQFF TGTGCCAGCAGGTTGTGGCGGGAGGGAGGTGAGCAGTTCTTC
TRBJ2-3 NA NA TRBV19 CASSIASTDTQYF TGTGCCAGTAGTATAGCTAGCACAGATACGCAGTATTTT
TRBJ1-1 NA TRBD1 TRBV6-5 CASSFRQGGNTEAFF TGTGCCAGCAGTTTCAGACAGGGAGGGAACACTGAAGCTTTCTTT
TRBJ2-1 NA TRBD2 TRBV5-4 CASSYPPREVGFF TGTGCCAGCAGCTATCCGCCCCGGGAGGTGGGGTTCTTC
TRBJ2-5 NA NA TRBV27 CASRLTARKTQYF TGTGCCAGCAGGTTAACTGCCCGGAAGACCCAGTACTTC
TRBJ2-7 once NA TRBV6-5 CASSNSEEQYF TGTGCCAGCAGTAATTCGGAAGAGCAGTACTTC
TRBJ1-6 once NA TRBV19 CASSMGGGHGRDSPLHF TGTGCCAGTAGTATGGGAGGAGGCCATGGACGAGATTCACCCCTCCACTTT
TRBJ2-7 NA NA TRBV7-9 CASSSFYEQYF TGTGCCAGCAGCTCTTTTTACGAGCAGTACTTC
TRBJ1-1 NA TRBD1 TRBV7-9 CASSLKTGENTEAFF TGTGCCAGCAGCCTGAAAACAGGGGAAAACACTGAAGCTTTCTTT
TRBJ2-2 NA TRBD1 TRBV19 CASSPLRDSPWRNTGELFF TGTGCCAGTAGTCCTCTCCGGGACAGCCCGTGGAGAAACACCGGGGAGCTGTTTTTT
TRBJ2-7 few NA TRBV5-6 CASSFFGQSSYEQYF TGTGCCAGCAGCTTTTTCGGGCAGAGCTCCTACGAGCAGTACTTC
TRBJ1-5 NA TRBD1 TRBV18 CASSPGTGNQPQHF TGTGCCAGCTCACCGGGGACAGGCAATCAGCCCCAGCATTTT
TRBJ2-1 NA NA TRBV9 CASNEGWDEQFF TGTGCCAGCAATGAGGGATGGGATGAGCAGTTCTTC
TRBJ2-2 NA NA TRBV6-5 CASHRTGTGELFF TGTGCCAGTCACAGGACTGGGACCGGGGAGCTGTTTTTT
TRBJ2-7 NA NA TRBV2 CASSGSFYEQYF TGTGCCAGCAGTGGCAGTTTTTACGAGCAGTACTTC
TRBJ2-2 NA NA TRBV30 CAWRWGSGGGELFF TGTGCCTGGAGGTGGGGTAGCGGTGGCGGGGAGCTGTTTTTT
TRBJ2-1 once NA TRBV5-1 CASSLESVGRFDEQFF TGCGCCAGCAGCTTGGAGAGCGTGGGGCGCTTCGATGAGCAGTTCTTC